These T cell receptor beta chains were read from a single sample in a study of persistence of HIV-infected CD4 T cells. Their antigens remain unidentified. This table comes from immunoSEQ multiplex PCR, and its TCRdb copy is limited to in-frame clones, with some not included. The table lists 50,000 to 65,000 clones, approximately 75% of them singletons. The source was CD4+ T cells sorted from PBMCs after 18-hour stimulation, collected from a patient who received antiretroviral therapy. The receptors stem from an adult man with HIV who was CMV-seropositive. The CDR3 runs from the conserved cysteine through the conserved F or W. The order of the fields is D gene, V gene, clone size, J gene, CDR3 DNA, CDR3 protein. D genes are given only for firm matches. Clone size appears in some rows only: once, few, many, or a class for an expanded clone.

>-|TRBV6-5|-|TRBJ1-2
TGTGCCAGTTTATTCGGCCCCAGGTTTCCCTATGGCTACACCTTC
CASLFGPRFPYGYTF
>-|TRBV7-8|-|TRBJ1-1
TGTGCCAGCAGCTTGCTAAAGGGAAGGCGGGCTTTCTTT
CASSLLKGRRAFF
>-|TRBV4-1|-|TRBJ1-5
TGCGCCAGCAGCCAAGATTTAAGTTTGGGGAATCAGCCCCAGCATTTT
CASSQDLSLGNQPQHF
>TRBD1|TRBV2|-|TRBJ1-2
TGTGCCAGCAGTAGACAGGGATCTAACTATGGCTACACCTTC
CASSRQGSNYGYTF
>TRBD1|TRBV3-1/TRBV3-2|-|TRBJ1-6
TGTGCCAGCAGCCAAGGACAGGGGAATTCACCCCTCCACTTT
CASSQGQGNSPLHF
>-|TRBV20-1|-|TRBJ2-5
TGCAGTGCTTACAGGGCCGAGACCCAGTACTTC
CSAYRAETQYF
>TRBD1|TRBV7-9|many|TRBJ1-1
TGTGCCAGCAGCTTAGCAGCAGGGGGCACTGAAGCTTTCTTT
CASSLAAGGTEAFF
>TRBD1|TRBV28|-|TRBJ1-1
TGTGCCAGCAGTAGGACAGGACTCACTGAAGCTTTCTTT
CASSRTGLTEAFF
>TRBD1|TRBV6-4|few|TRBJ1-2
TGTGCCAGCAGTGACTCGACAGGGGGCTTGAGAGGCTACACCTTC
CASSDSTGGLRGYTF
>-|TRBV12-5|few|TRBJ1-1
TGTGCTAGTGGCACCCCCGGAGGGGCGGACACTGAAGCTTTCTTT
CASGTPGGADTEAFF
>-|TRBV19|once|TRBJ2-4
TGTGCCAGTAGTATATCGCCCGCAAACATTCAGTACTTC
CASSISPANIQYF
>TRBD1|TRBV27|-|TRBJ2-1
TGTGCCAGCAGTTTCCGTCGACAGGGGATGAGCTCCTACAATGAGCAGTTCTTC
CASSFRRQGMSSYNEQFF
>TRBD2|TRBV10-1|-|TRBJ2-3
TGCGCCAGCTCCTCGGGAGGGTCGGGCACAGATACGCAGTATTTT
CASSSGGSGTDTQYF
>TRBD1|TRBV5-1|-|TRBJ2-1
TGCGCCAGCTCCGAAGGGGGCTTTAGCTCCTACAATGAGCAGTTCTTC
CASSEGGFSSYNEQFF
>-|TRBV27|-|TRBJ2-1
TGTGCCAGCAGCTTGATAGCTTACAATGAGCAGTTCTTC
CASSLIAYNEQFF
>-|TRBV3-1/TRBV3-2|-|TRBJ1-3
TGTGCCAGCAGCCAAGAAGGGAGTACTGGAAACACCATATATTTT
CASSQEGSTGNTIYF
>TRBD2|TRBV4-1|-|TRBJ2-3
TGCGCCAGCAGCACTAGCGGCCCTTCAGATACGCAGTATTTT
CASSTSGPSDTQYF
>-|TRBV9|once|TRBJ2-3
TGTGCCAGCAGCCTGATGGGCACAGATACGCAGTATTTT
CASSLMGTDTQYF
>TRBD2|TRBV24-1|-|TRBJ2-2
TGTGCCACCAGTGATTTGCGGGGGGGCGCGGGCACCGGGGAGCTGTTTTTT
CATSDLRGGAGTGELFF
>TRBD1|TRBV2|-|TRBJ1-4
TGTGCGAGCAAGGGACAGGGAGGGGAAAAACTGTTTTTT
CASKGQGGEKLFF
>TRBD2|TRBV5-1|-|TRBJ2-2
TGCGCCAGCAGCTTGGCGGGGGGGACAACCGGGGAGCTGTTTTTT
CASSLAGGTTGELFF
>-|TRBV19|-|TRBJ2-1
TGTGCCAGTAGTATGTGGCAGGCACGAGGGAATGAGCAGTTCTTC
CASSMWQARGNEQFF
>-|TRBV28|-|TRBJ1-5
TGTGCCAGCAACTCGGACTGGCCCCAGCATTTT
CASNSDWPQHF
>TRBD1|TRBV19|once|TRBJ2-3
TGTGCCAGTAGAAACGGAGACAGGGTTCTGTCAGATACGCAGTATTTT
CASRNGDRVLSDTQYF
>-|TRBV2|few|TRBJ1-2
TGTGCCAGCAGTGTTTCCCAGGGGAGTAACTATGGCTACACCTTC
CASSVSQGSNYGYTF
>TRBD2|TRBV7-8|once|TRBJ2-3
TGTGCCAGCAGCTTCCCCGTGGCGGGGGGCACAGATACGCAGTATTTT
CASSFPVAGGTDTQYF
>TRBD2|TRBV7-9|-|TRBJ2-1
TGTGCCAGCAGCGTAGGACTAGCGGGGGGCCCTTCCCTCTACAATGAGCAGTTCTTC
CASSVGLAGGPSLYNEQFF
>TRBD1|TRBV27|-|TRBJ1-2
TGTGCCAGCACGATTTGGGGGGCAGGGGGCGGCTACACCTTC
CASTIWGAGGGYTF
>-|TRBV28|-|TRBJ1-5
TGTGCCAGCAGAATCGAGAGGGGAGAGCAGCCCCAGCATTTT
CASRIERGEQPQHF
>TRBD1|TRBV7-2|-|TRBJ2-2
TGTGCCAGCAGCTATAGACAGGGGTTCACCGGGGAGCTGTTTTTT
CASSYRQGFTGELFF
>-|TRBV19|-|TRBJ2-1
TGTGCCAGTAACACCCTCAGACAAGACAATGAGCAGTTCTTC
CASNTLRQDNEQFF
>-|TRBV6-1|once|TRBJ1-6
TGTGCCAGCAGTGAAGCGGGGGGAACCTATAATTCACCCCTCCACTTT
CASSEAGGTYNSPLHF
>-|TRBV29-1|-|TRBJ1-1
TGCAGCGCGCTAGACAGGAGAGTGAACACTGAAGCTTTCTTT
CSALDRRVNTEAFF
>-|TRBV7-9|-|TRBJ1-2
TGTGCCAGCAGCTTAGCGCAGGGACGGACGTTATCTTATGGCTACACCTTC
CASSLAQGRTLSYGYTF
>TRBD1|TRBV6-5|-|TRBJ1-4
TGTGCCAGCAGTTCAGGGCAGGGGGCGATTAAGCTGTTTTTT
CASSSGQGAIKLFF
>-|TRBV9|once|TRBJ1-3
TGTGCCAGCAGCCCACCCCCCAGGGCTTCGAGAAACACCATATATTTT
CASSPPPRASRNTIYF
>TRBD1|TRBV25-1|-|TRBJ2-2
TGTGCCAGCACCCGCACTAGAGGACAGGGGAACACCGGGGAGCTGTTTTTT
CASTRTRGQGNTGELFF
>-|TRBV29-1|-|TRBJ2-2
TGCAGCGTTGAGCGACTGGCTCCCACCGGGGAGCTGTTTTTT
CSVERLAPTGELFF
>-|TRBV6-5|-|TRBJ1-6
TGTGCCAGCAGACCCGGTAAACATTCACCCCTCCACTTT
CASRPGKHSPLHF
>-|TRBV18|-|TRBJ2-3
TGTGCCAGCTCACCACGGGGGGTCAGCACAGATACGCAGTATTTT
CASSPRGVSTDTQYF
>TRBD1|TRBV29-1|-|TRBJ2-2
TGCAGCGTTGACAGGGGGCCCACCGGGGAGCTGTTTTTT
CSVDRGPTGELFF
>-|TRBV28|-|TRBJ1-3
TGTGCCAGCAGCCCGGGAGGGCGGGGAAACACCATATATTTT
CASSPGGRGNTIYF
>-|TRBV3-1/TRBV3-2|-|TRBJ1-2
TGTGCCAGCAGCCAAGGAACAGCCTCAGGAGGCTACACCTTC
CASSQGTASGGYTF
>TRBD1|TRBV10-3|once|TRBJ2-3
TGTGCCATCCAGGGGGCTAGCACAGATACGCAGTATTTT
CAIQGASTDTQYF
>-|TRBV15|-|TRBJ1-5
TGTGCCACCAGCAAGGTAAATCAGCCCCAGCATTTT
CATSKVNQPQHF
>-|TRBV6-5|-|TRBJ1-2
TGTGCCAGCAGACTGTCACTCGGGGGCAACTATGGCTACACCTTC
CASRLSLGGNYGYTF
>-|TRBV6-6|-|TRBJ2-7
TGTGCCAGCACGCGGTCGGAATTCTACGAGCAGTACTTC
CASTRSEFYEQYF
>-|TRBV3-1/TRBV3-2|-|TRBJ2-6
TGTGCCAGCAGCCCCTCCACCGGATCTTCCAACGTCCTGACTTTC
CASSPSTGSSNVLTF
>TRBD1|TRBV25-1|-|TRBJ2-6
TGTGCCAGCAGTGGGACAGGTTACGCTGTATCTGGGGCCAACGTCCTGACTTTC
CASSGTGYAVSGANVLTF
>TRBD1|TRBV28|few|TRBJ1-2
TGTGCCAGCAGTTCTGATGGGGACAGACCCTATGGCTACACCTTC
CASSSDGDRPYGYTF
>-|TRBV5-1|few|TRBJ1-1
TGCGCCAGCAGCTTGGGTGGACAGCGGGATACTGAAGCTTTCTTT
CASSLGGQRDTEAFF
>-|TRBV28|-|TRBJ1-3
TGTGCCAGCAGGTTAACCAGCTCTGGAAACACCATATATTTT
CASRLTSSGNTIYF